The 10 T cell receptor beta chains given below trace back to one sample, sequenced in a study of T cell responses to AZD1222 COVID-19 vaccine. Clones were sequenced by immunoSEQ multiplex PCR, and TCRdb holds only the in-frame ones, with some missing. Of 70,000 to 90,000 clones listed, about nine tenths are singletons. The specimen comprised peripheral blood, sampled on day 0 of AZD1222 vaccination. These receptors were obtained from an adult in good health.

This chain joins TRBV6-1 and TRBJ1-5; D uncertain. The V gene's germline CDR1 is MNHNS and CDR2 SASEGT. The CDR3 runs to 15 residues. Trimming took 2 bases from V and 2 from J, leaving 10 bases between them. CDR3 loop: CASSEQAAGNQPQHF. CDR3 nucleotide sequence: TGTGCCAGCAGTGAACAAGCGGCAGGCAATCAGCCCCAGCATTTT.

The V and J genes are TRBV2 and TRBJ2-6; 10 bases fit TRBD1. Germline CDR1 SNHLY, CDR2 FYNNEI. CDR3 length: 17 amino acids. V dropped 6 bases and J dropped 2; count of bases not matched to a gene: 7. CDR3: CASRRDRGSAGANVLTF. The CDR3, as DNA: TGTGCCAGCAGGAGGGACAGGGGTAGCGCTGGGGCCAACGTCCTGACTTTC.

The gene calls are TRBV18 and TRBJ1-2, with 8 bases matching TRBD1. This CDR3 has 15 amino acids. Germline loops: CDR1 KGHSH, CDR2 LQKENI. V shed 2 bases, J shed 8 bases, and the junction held 10 bases outside the gene matches. CDR3 residues: CASSPGTGHGDGYTF. In DNA, the CDR3 is TGTGCCAGCTCACCAGGGACAGGCCACGGGGACGGCTACACCTTC.

The genes are TRBV11-2 and TRBJ2-7; 10 bases are a match to TRBD2. This CDR3 has 18 amino acids. V shed 1 base and J 2 bases; nucleotides not matched to a gene: 11. Germline assignment: CDR1 SGHAT and CDR2 FQNNGV. CDR3 nucleotide sequence: TGTGCCAGCAGCTTAGGATCTAGCGGGGGAAGAAAAGCCTACGAGCAGTACTTC. Translating gives CASSLGSSGGRKAYEQYF.

The CDR3 here is CASGLVLPGQGYYGYTF. In nucleotides, the CDR3 is TGTGCTAGTGGTTTGGTACTCCCGGGACAGGGTTACTATGGCTACACCTTC. The rearrangement links TRBV12-5 to TRBJ1-2; 9 bases map to TRBD1. The CDR3 is 17 amino acids. V trimming: 0 bases; J trimming: 3 bases; junction bases outside the gene matches: 8. The germline V gene has CDR1 LGHNT and CDR2 FRNRAP.

This chain joins TRBV27 and TRBJ2-6, with 11 positions matching TRBD1. CDR3 size: 18 residues. Germline V gene sequence: CDR1 MNHEY, CDR2 SMNVEV (reference sequence). J was trimmed by 0 bases and V by 3 bases; bases with no gene match: 4. The CDR3 loop reads CASSLAGTGGSGANVLTF. The CDR3 bases are TGTGCCAGCAGTTTGGCCGGGACAGGGGGCTCTGGGGCCAACGTCCTGACTTTC.

This sequence joins TRBV19 and TRBJ1-1; weak D call: TRBD1 (5 bases). Germline CDR1 is LNHDA and CDR2 is SQIVND (reference sequence). CDR3 size: 14 residues. With 9 bases removed from V and 5 bases from J, the gap between germline ends came to 19 bases. The CDR3 DNA reads as TGTGCCAGCAAAGTAGTCTCGGGGGTGACTGAAGCTTTCTTT. It yields the protein CASKVVSGVTEAFF.

J is TRBJ1-5 and V is TRBV7-2; no definite D call. Germline V gene sequence: CDR1 SGHTA, CDR2 FQGNSA. The CDR3 is made up of 13 amino acids. V lost 3 bases and J 5 bases, leaving 8 bases between the germline ends. The CDR3 is CASSFLRDQPQHF. In nucleotides, the CDR3 is TGTGCCAGCAGCTTCTTGAGGGATCAGCCCCAGCATTTT.

This chain joins TRBV30 and TRBJ1-5; no reliable D call. V was shortened by 2 bases and J by 2 bases, with 7 bases between the two germline ends. Germline lookup yields CDR1 GTSNPN and CDR2 SVGIG (reference sequence). This CDR3 is 13 amino acids long. CDR3 loop: CAWSNRRNQPQHF. The CDR3 DNA sequence: TGTGCCTGGAGTAACAGACGCAATCAGCCCCAGCATTTT. The full variable domain, its missing parts supplied by reference TRBV30 and TRBJ1-5, is SQTIHQWPATLVQPVGSPLSLECTVEGTSNPNLYWYRQAAGRGLQLLFYSVGIGQISSEVPQNLSASRPQDRQFILSSKKLLLSDSGFYLCAWSNRRNQPQHFGDGTRLSIL.

The gene calls are TRBV7-8 and TRBJ2-5, with D perhaps matching TRBD1 (6 bases). CDR3 length equals 14 residues. With 3 bases removed from V and 2 bases from J, the gap between germline ends came to 10 bases. Germline V lookup: CDR1 SGHVS, CDR2 FQNEAQ. The CDR3 is CASSFWTEQETQYF. The CDR3 bases are TGTGCCAGCAGCTTCTGGACAGAACAAGAGACCCAGTACTTC.